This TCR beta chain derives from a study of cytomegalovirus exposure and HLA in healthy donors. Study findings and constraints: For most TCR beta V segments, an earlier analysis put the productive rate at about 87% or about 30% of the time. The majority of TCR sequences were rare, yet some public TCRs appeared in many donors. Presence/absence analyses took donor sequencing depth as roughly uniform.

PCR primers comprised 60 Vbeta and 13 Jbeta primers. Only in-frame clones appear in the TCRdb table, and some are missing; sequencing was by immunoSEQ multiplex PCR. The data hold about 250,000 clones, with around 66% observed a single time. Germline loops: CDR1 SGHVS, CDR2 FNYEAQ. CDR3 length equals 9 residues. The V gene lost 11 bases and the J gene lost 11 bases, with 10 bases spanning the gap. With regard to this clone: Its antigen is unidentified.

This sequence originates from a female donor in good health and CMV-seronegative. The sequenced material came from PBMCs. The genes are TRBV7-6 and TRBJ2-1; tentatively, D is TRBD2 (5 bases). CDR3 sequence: CAGREKQFF. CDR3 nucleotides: TGTGCCGGTCGGGAAAAGCAGTTCTTC.